One and the same sample provided the 18 T cell receptor beta chains below, sequenced in a study of T-cell reconstitution after alpha-beta-depleted transplantation in children. The library targeted TCRbeta and was prepared with unique molecular identifiers. TCRdb called the PCR reads again in MiXCR, with one record for every CDR3 protein. The sample shows 500,000 or so distinct CDR3 sequences, 30% to 35% of them seen only once. Sequencing was performed on PBMCs from the stem cell graft donor, taken from the stem cell graft. Source of these receptors: a human donor who donated a stem cell graft to a child with aplastic anemia.

The chain joins TRBV7-2 to TRBJ2-7; D perhaps matches TRBD2 (7 bases). Trimming shortened V by 7 bases and J by 7 bases, and 20 bases separated the two germline ends. This CDR3 has 14 residues. CDR1 is SGHTA, CDR2 FQGNSA, per germline. The CDR3 DNA is TGTGCCAGCACCCTAGACTTCGGGGGGCGGGAGCAGTACTTC. Amino acids: CASTLDFGGREQYF.

This clonotype was counted once. J is TRBJ1-4 and V is TRBV5-6; D is undetermined. Germline-derived CDR1 and CDR2 are SGHDT and YYEEEE. The length of the CDR3 is 15 residues. Between the trimmed V and J ends, which lost 2 bases and 10 bases, there was a span of 18 bases. The DNA of the CDR3 is TGTGCCAGCAGCTTCATTGACAAGGGTGGTGCAAAACTGTTTTTT. It is translated as CASSFIDKGGAKLFF. The entire variable domain, with the rest obtained from reference TRBV5-6 and TRBJ1-4, is as follows: DAGVTQSPTHLIKTRGQQVTLRCSPKSGHDTVSWYQQALGQGPQFIFQYYEEEERQRGNFPDRFSGHQFPNYSSELNVNALLLGDSALYLCASSFIDKGGAKLFFGSGTQLSVL.

The V gene is TRBV6-2 or TRBV6-3, the J gene TRBJ2-1, with 8 positions matching TRBD2. CDR1 is MNHEY, CDR2 SVGEGT, per germline. V dropped 7 bases and J dropped 4; count of bases not matched to a gene: 12. The CDR3 covers 16 residues. In DNA form, the CDR3 reads TGTGCCAGCATGAGTGGAGGGTCTAGCGGGTACAATGAGCAGTTCTTC. Translation gives CASMSGGSSGYNEQFF.

The V call is TRBV18, the J call TRBJ2-3; D is ambiguous. Between the trimmed V and J ends, which lost 3 bases and 3 bases, there was a span of 7 bases. The CDR3 length is 13 residues. Looked up from germline, CDR1 is KGHSH and CDR2 is LQKENI. The chain's CDR3 is CASSPIITDTQYF. Written as DNA, the CDR3 is TGTGCCAGCTCACCTATCATAACAGATACGCAGTATTTT.

The rearrangement uses TRBV5-5 and TRBJ1-2; 7 bases line up with TRBD1. V shed 4 bases and J 4 bases; nucleotides not matched to a gene: 7. Germline CDR1 is SGHKS and CDR2 is YYEKEE (reference sequence). CDR3 length: 14 residues. CDR3 nucleotide sequence: TGTGCCAGCAGCCAGACAGGGAGTACCTATGGCTACACCTTC. This encodes CASSQTGSTYGYTF.

Only a few counts were recorded for this clonotype. The CDR3 DNA sequence: TGTGCCAGCAGTTCTCCGGGACGGATCTACGAGCAGTACTTC. This codes for CASSSPGRIYEQYF. This rearrangement joins TRBV12-3 or TRBV12-4 to TRBJ2-7; D possibly matches TRBD1 or TRBD2 (5 bases each). The CDR3 contains 14 residues. Deletions cut 4 bases from V and 3 bases from J, with 13 bases between.

The V gene is TRBV5-5, the J gene TRBJ2-7; TRBD1 might be the D (6 bases). There are 13 residues in the CDR3. The ends were cut back, 4 bases at V and 2 bases at J, with 10 bases in the middle. Germline V gives CDR1 SGHKS, CDR2 YYEKEE (reference sequence). CDR3 DNA: TGTGCCAGCAGCCGGGACAAAGCCTACGAGCAGTACGTC. As protein: CASSRDKAYEQYV.

In this sample, this clonotype turned up a few times. The chain links TRBV20-1 to TRBJ2-7; TRBD1 matches 9 bases. The ends lost 0 bases at V and 6 bases at J; junction bases unmatched: 3. Germline loops: CDR1 DFQATT, CDR2 SNEGSKA (reference sequence). The CDR3 totals 13 residues. The CDR3 DNA sequence: TGCAGTGCTAGAGAGACAGGGGGACTCGAGCAGTACGTC. It yields the protein CSARETGGLEQYV.

The chain carries TRBV6-1 and TRBJ2-7, with D uncertain. Germline V CDR1 and CDR2: MNHNS, SASEGT. V was pared by 5 bases and J by 6 bases, with 11 bases between. The CDR3 runs to 12 residues. CDR3 nucleotides: TGTGCCAGCAGTCCGACCGGAACCGAGCAGTACGTC. It encodes CASSPTGTEQYV.

The chain combines TRBV20-1 with TRBJ1-5; D gene unclear. V lost 5 bases to trimming and J lost 2 bases, with 16 bases between them. The CDR3 spans 15 residues. In germline, CDR1 is DFQATT, CDR2 SNEGSKA (reference sequence). CDR3 DNA sequence: TGCAGTGCTGGATATAAGATTGGCGGCAATCAGCCCCAGCATTTT. This sequence encodes CSAGYKIGGNQPQHF.

This clonotype has only a few counts. The rearrangement joins TRBV12-3 or TRBV12-4 to TRBJ2-1; D is ambiguous. The CDR3 is 13 residues long. Trimming left V 8 bases short and J 10 bases short, with 18 bases between. The CDR3 DNA is TGTGCCAGCGGCTCCCTAGATGTTGGAGAGCAGTTCTTC. This translates into CASGSLDVGEQFF.

This clonotype has a count of ten or more. J is TRBJ1-5 and V is TRBV9; 8 bases are a match to TRBD1. Germline lookup yields CDR1 SGDLS and CDR2 YYNGEE. The V gene end was trimmed by 2 bases and the J gene end by 8 bases; junction bases not matched to a gene: 9. The CDR3 extends over 15 amino acids. The CDR3 DNA sequence: TGTGCCAGCAGCGTGTTTGACAGGGGAGGTGAGCCCCAGCATTTT. Amino acid sequence: CASSVFDRGGEPQHF.

A few counts support this clonotype. V usage is TRBV30 and J usage is TRBJ1-6, with 8 bases fitting TRBD1. Germline V CDR1 and CDR2: GTSNPN, SVGIG (reference sequence). CDR3 length: 14 amino acids. Trimming at V came to 1 base and at J to 9 bases, leaving 5 bases not matched to a gene. CDR3 region: CAWSGTGGASPLHF. For the CDR3, the DNA is TGTGCCTGGAGTGGAACAGGGGGAGCTTCACCCCTCCACTTT. The whole variable domain, filled in from reference TRBV30 and TRBJ1-6, reads SQTIHQWPATLVQPVGSPLSLECTVEGTSNPNLYWYRQAAGRGLQLLFYSVGIGQISSEVPQNLSASRPQDRQFILSSKKLLLSDSGFYLCAWSGTGGASPLHFGNGTRLTVT.

The V and J genes are TRBV18 and TRBJ2-1; 12 positions match TRBD2. This CDR3 contains 17 residues. Germline V gene sequence: CDR1 KGHSH, CDR2 LQKENI. V lost 3 bases and J lost 4; bases outside the gene matches: 7. The CDR3 nucleotides read TGTGCCAGCTCACCGCCGACTAGCGGGAGTCCGTACAATGAGCAGTTCTTC. Amino acid sequence: CASSPPTSGSPYNEQFF.

The rearrangement links TRBV20-1 to TRBJ2-3, with 12 bases that match TRBD2. The trim removed 1 base at V and 2 bases at J, leaving 4 bases unmatched. Germline V CDR1 and CDR2: DFQATT, SNEGSKA (reference sequence). This CDR3 spans 16 amino acids. The CDR3 here is CSARAGLAGSTDTQYF. CDR3 in DNA: TGCAGTGCTAGAGCCGGACTAGCGGGGTCCACAGATACGCAGTATTTT.

This clonotype was counted a few times. The chain uses TRBV6-2 or TRBV6-3 and TRBJ2-7; 7 nucleotides match TRBD1. CDR1 and CDR2 (germline): MNHEY, SVGEGT. This CDR3 contains 14 residues. V gave up 6 bases and J gave up 7 bases; unmatched junction bases: 12. Here the CDR3 DNA reads TGTGCCAGCAGAGGCAGGGACAGATTCCTGGAGCAGTACGTC. As protein: CASRGRDRFLEQYV.

The rearrangement joins TRBV9 to TRBJ2-5; D gene uncertain. Germline CDR1 and CDR2: SGDLS and YYNGEE. V lost 1 base, J lost 4 bases, and 5 bases lay in between. The CDR3 runs to 12 residues. This CDR3 is CASSVHTETQYF. The CDR3, as DNA: TGTGCCAGCAGCGTACATACAGAGACCCAGTACTTC.

V usage is TRBV9 and J usage is TRBJ1-1; D is uncertain. CDR1 SGDLS and CDR2 YYNGEE come from the germline V gene. The CDR3 spans 13 residues. V lost 5 bases, J lost 3 bases, and 11 bases lay in between. The CDR3 loop reads CASSALSDTEAFF. DNA for the CDR3: TGTGCCAGCAGTGCGCTGAGCGACACTGAAGCTTTCTTT.